This TCR beta chain was identified in a study of cytotoxic CD8 clonotypes in ibrutinib-treated CLL. The repertoire was sequenced with immunoSEQ multiplex PCR; TCRdb's copy has only in-frame clones and lacks some. The sample has more than 300,000 clones, roughly 80% seen once. V trimming: 2 bases; J trimming: 7 bases; junction bases outside the gene matches: 5. This CDR3 has 13 amino acids. CDR1 GTSNPN and CDR2 SVGIG come from the germline V gene (reference sequence). This TCR derives from a human donor with chronic lymphocytic leukemia. V gene TRBV30 combines with J gene TRBJ2-7; 10 nucleotides match TRBD1. The sequencing used PBMCs, collected before ibrutinib treatment. In nucleotides, the CDR3 is TGTGCCTGGAGTCTCGACAGGGGGCAAGAGCAGTACTTC. Its protein product is CAWSLDRGQEQYF.